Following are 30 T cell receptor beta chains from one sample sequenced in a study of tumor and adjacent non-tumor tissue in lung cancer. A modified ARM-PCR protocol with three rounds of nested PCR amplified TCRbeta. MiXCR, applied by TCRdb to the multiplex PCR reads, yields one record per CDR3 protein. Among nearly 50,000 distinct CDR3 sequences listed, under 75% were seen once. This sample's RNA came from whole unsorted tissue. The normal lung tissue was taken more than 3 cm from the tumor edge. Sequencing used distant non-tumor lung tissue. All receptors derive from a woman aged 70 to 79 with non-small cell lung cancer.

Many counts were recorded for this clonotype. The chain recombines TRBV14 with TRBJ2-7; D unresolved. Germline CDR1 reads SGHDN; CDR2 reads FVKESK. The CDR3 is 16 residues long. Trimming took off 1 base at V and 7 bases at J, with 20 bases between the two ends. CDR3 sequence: CASSQGIVAGVREQYF. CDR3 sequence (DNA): TGTGCCAGCAGCCAAGGGATAGTGGCAGGAGTACGGGAGCAGTACTTC. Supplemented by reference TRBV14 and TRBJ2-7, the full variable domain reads EAGVTQFPSHSVIEKGQTVTLRCDPISGHDNLYWYRRVMGKEIKFLLHFVKESKQDESGMPNNRFLAERTGGTYSTLKVQPAELEDSGVYFCASSQGIVAGVREQYFGPGTRLTVT.

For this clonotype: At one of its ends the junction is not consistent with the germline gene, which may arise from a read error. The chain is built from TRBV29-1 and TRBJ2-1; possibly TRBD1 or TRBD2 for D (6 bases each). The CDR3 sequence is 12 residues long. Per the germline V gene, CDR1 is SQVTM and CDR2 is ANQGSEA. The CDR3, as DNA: TGCAGCGTTCTAGGGGGGTGGGATGAGCACTTCTTC. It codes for CSVLGGWDEHFF.

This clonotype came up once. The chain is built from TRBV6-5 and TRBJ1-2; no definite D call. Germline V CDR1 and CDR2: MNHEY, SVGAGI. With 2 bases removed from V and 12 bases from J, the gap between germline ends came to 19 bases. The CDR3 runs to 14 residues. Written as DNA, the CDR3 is TGTGCCAGCAGTTACCAGAGAGGGAACTATGACAACACCTTC. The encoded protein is CASSYQRGNYDNTF.

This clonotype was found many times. The CDR3 DNA follows: TGTGCCTGGAGAAAGGGACTAGCGGGAGAGAAGACCCAGTACTTC. It specifies CAWRKGLAGEKTQYF. The rearrangement uses TRBV30 and TRBJ2-5; 14 positions match TRBD2. The CDR3 is made up of 15 amino acids. Germline CDR1 is GTSNPN and CDR2 is SVGIG (reference sequence). The V and J ends lost 3 bases and 6 bases, in that order; junction bases with no gene match: 6.

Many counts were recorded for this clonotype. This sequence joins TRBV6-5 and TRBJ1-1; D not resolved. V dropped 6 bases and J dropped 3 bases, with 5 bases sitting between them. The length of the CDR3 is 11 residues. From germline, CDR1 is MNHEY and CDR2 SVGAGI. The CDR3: CASSRDTEAFF. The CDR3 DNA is TGTGCCAGCAGCCGGGACACTGAAGCTTTCTTT.

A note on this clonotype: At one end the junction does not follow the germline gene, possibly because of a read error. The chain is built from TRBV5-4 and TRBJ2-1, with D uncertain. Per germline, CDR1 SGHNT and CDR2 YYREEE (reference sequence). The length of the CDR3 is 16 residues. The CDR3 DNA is TGTGCCAGCAGCCTAGAACTCTTCGGGCCCAACAATGAACAGTTCTTC. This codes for CASSLELFGPNNEQFF.

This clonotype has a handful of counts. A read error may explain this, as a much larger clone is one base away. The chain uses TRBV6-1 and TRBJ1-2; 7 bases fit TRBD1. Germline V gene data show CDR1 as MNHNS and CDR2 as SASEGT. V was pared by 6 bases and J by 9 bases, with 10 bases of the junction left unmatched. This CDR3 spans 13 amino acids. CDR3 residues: CASSQDRVDSYTF. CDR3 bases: TGTGCCAGCAGCCAAGACAGGGTTGATAGCTACACCTTC.

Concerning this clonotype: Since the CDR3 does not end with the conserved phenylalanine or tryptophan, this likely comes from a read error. CDR3 region: CSVGLAGGVNTGELFS. The CDR3 coding sequence is TGCAGCGTTGGACTAGCGGGAGGCGTGAACACCGGGGAGCTGTTTTCT. This chain uses TRBV29-1 with TRBJ2-2; 13 bases match TRBD2. J gave up 1 base and V 4 bases, and 3 bases lay outside the gene matches. Germline V gene lookup returns CDR1 SQVTM and CDR2 ANQGSEA. The CDR3 has 16 amino acids.

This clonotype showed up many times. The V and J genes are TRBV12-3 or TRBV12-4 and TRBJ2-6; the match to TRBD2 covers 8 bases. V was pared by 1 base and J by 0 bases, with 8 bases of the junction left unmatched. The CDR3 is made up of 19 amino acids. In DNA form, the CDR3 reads TGTGCCAGCAGTTTAGGACTGAGCGGGAGAGCCTCTGGGGCCAACGTCCTGACTTTC. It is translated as CASSLGLSGRASGANVLTF.

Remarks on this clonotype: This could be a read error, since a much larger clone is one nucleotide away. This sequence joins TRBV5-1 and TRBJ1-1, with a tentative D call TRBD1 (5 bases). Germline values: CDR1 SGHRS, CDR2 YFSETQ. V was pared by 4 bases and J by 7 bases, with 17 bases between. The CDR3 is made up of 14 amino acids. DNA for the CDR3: TGCGCCAGCAGCCAGGACATGGTCGGCAGTGAAGCTTTCTTT. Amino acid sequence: CASSQDMVGSEAFF.

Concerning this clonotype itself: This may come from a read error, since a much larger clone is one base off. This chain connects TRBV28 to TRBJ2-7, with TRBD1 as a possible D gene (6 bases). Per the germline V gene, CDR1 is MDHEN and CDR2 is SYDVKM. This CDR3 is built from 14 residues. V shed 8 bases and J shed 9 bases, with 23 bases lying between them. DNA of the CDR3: TGTGCCAGCTCAGGGGCCTACTACCGCGGTGCGCAGTACTTC. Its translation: CASSGAYYRGAQYF. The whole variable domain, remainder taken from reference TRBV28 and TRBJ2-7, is DVKVTQSSRYLVKRTGEKVFLECVQDMDHENMFWYRQDPGLGLRLIYFSYDVKMKEKGDIPEGYSVSREKKERFSLILESASTNQTSMYLCASSGAYYRGAQYFGPGTRLTVT.

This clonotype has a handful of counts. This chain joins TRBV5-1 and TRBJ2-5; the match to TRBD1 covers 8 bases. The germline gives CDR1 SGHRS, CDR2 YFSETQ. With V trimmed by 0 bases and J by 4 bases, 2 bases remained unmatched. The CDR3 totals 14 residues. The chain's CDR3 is CASSLAGGTETQYF. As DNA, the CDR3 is TGCGCCAGCAGCTTGGCAGGGGGCACAGAGACCCAGTACTTC.

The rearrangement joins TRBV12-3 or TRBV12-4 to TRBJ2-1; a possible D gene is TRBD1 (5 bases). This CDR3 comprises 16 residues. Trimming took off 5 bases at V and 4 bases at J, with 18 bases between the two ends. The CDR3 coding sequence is TGTGCCAGCAGTCCACAGGACGCACTGGAATACAATGAGCAGTTCTTC. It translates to CASSPQDALEYNEQFF.

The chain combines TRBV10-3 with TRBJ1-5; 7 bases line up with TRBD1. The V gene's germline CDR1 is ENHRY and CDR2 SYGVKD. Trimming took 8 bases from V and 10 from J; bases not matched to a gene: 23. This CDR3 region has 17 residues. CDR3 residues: CAISQGLGQCERQPQHF. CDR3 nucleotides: TGTGCCATCTCCCAGGGGTTGGGACAGTGTGAACGCCAACCCCAGCATTTT.

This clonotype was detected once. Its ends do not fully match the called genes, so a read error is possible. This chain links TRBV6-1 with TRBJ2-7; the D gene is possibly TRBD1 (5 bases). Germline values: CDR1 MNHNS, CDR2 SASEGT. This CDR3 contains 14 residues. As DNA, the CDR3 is TGTGCCAACAGTGAAAGTCTCGCAGGGTACGAACAGTATTTC. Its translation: CANSESLAGYEQYF.

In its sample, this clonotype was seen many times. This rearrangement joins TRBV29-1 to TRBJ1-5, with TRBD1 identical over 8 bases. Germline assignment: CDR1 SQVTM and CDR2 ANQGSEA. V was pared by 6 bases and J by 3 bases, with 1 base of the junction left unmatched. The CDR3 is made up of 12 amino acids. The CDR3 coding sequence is TGCAGCGTGGGACAGGACAATCAGCCCCAGCATTTT. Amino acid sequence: CSVGQDNQPQHF. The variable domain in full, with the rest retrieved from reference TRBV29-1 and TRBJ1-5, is SAVISQKPSRDICQRGTSLTIQCQVDSQVTMMFWYRQQPGQSLTLIATANQGSEATYESGFVIDKFPISRPNLTFSTLTVSNMSPEDSSIYLCSVGQDNQPQHFGDGTRLSIL.

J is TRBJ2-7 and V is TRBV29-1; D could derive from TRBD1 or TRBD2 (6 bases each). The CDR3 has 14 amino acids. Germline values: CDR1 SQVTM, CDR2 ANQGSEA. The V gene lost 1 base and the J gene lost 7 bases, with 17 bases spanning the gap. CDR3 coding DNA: TGCAGCGTTGAAGGGGGGCGAGTGGGGGGTGAGCAGTACTTC. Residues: CSVEGGRVGGEQYF.

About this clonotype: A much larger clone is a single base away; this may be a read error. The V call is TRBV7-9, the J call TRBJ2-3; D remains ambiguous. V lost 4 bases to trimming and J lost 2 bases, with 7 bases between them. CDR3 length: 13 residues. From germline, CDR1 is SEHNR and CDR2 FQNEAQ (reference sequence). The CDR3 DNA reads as TGTGCCAGCAGCTGCAGTTTCACAGATACGCAGTATTTT. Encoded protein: CASSCSFTDTQYF.

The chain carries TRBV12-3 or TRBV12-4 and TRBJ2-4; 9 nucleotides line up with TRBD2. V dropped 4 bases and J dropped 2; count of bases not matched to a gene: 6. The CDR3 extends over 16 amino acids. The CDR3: CASSSAGGHTKNIQYF. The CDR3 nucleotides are TGTGCCAGCAGTTCCGCGGGAGGGCATACCAAAAACATTCAGTACTTC.

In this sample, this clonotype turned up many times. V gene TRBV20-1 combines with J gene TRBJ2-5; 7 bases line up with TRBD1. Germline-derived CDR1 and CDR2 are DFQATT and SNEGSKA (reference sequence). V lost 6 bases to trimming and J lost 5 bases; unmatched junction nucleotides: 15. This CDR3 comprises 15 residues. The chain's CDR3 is CSADTTGESWETQYF. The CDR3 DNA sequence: TGCAGTGCCGATACCACAGGGGAAAGTTGGGAGACCCAGTACTTC.

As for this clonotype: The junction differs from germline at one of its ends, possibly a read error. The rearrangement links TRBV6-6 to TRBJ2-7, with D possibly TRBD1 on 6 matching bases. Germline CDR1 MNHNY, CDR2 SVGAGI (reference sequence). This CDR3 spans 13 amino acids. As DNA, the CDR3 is TGTGTCAGCAGTAGACAGGCCCTCTACGAGCAGTACTTC. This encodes CVSSRQALYEQYF.

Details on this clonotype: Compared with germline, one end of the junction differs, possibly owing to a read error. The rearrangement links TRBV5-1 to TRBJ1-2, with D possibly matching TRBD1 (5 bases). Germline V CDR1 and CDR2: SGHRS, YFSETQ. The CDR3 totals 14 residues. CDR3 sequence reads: CASSPRGAPDAYTF. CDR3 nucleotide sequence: TGCGCTAGCAGCCCTAGAGGGGCACCGGACGCTTACACCTTC. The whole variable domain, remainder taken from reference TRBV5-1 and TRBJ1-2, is KAGVTQTPRYLIKTRGQQVTLSCSPISGHRSVSWYQQTPGQGLQFLFEYFSETQRNKGNFPGRFSGRQFSNSRSEMNVSTLELGDSALYLCASSPRGAPDAYTFGSGTRLTVV.

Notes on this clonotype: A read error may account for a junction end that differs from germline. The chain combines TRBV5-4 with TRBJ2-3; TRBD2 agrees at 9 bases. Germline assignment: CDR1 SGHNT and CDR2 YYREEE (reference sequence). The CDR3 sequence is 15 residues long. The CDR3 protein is CASSRGGLATDTRYF. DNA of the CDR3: TGTGCGAGCAGTCGGGGTGGACTAGCGACAGATACGCGGTATTTT.

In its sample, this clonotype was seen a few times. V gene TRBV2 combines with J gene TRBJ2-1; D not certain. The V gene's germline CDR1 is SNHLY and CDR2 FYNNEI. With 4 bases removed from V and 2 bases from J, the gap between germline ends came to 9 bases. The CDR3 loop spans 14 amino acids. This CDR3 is CASSGAHTYNEQFF. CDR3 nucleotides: TGTGCCAGCAGTGGAGCACACACCTACAATGAGCAGTTCTTC. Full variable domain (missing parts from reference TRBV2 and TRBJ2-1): EPEVTQTPSHQVTQMGQEVILRCVPISNHLYFYWYRQILGQKVEFLVSFYNNEISEKSEIFDDQFSVERPDGSNFTLKIRSTKLEDSAMYFCASSGAHTYNEQFFGPGTRLTVL.

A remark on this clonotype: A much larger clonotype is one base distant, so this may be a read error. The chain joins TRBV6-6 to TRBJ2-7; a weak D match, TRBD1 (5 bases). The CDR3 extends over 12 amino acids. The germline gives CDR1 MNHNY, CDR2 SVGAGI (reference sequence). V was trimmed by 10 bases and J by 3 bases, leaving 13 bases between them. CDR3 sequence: CANSTGLYEQYF. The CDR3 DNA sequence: TGTGCCAACAGCACAGGTCTCTACGAGCAGTACTTC.

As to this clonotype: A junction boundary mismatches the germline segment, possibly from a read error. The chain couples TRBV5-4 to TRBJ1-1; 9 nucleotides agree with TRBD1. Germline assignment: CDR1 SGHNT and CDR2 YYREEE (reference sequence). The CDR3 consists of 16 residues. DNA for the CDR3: TGTGCCAGCAGCCGTATTCCGGGACAGGGAATTACTGAAGCTTTCTTC. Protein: CASSRIPGQGITEAFF. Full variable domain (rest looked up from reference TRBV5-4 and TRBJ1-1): ETGVTQSPTHLIKTRGQQVTLRCSSQSGHNTVSWYQQALGQGPQFIFQYYREEENGRGNFPPRFSGLQFPNYSSELNVNALELDDSALYLCASSRIPGQGITEAFFGQGTRLTVV.

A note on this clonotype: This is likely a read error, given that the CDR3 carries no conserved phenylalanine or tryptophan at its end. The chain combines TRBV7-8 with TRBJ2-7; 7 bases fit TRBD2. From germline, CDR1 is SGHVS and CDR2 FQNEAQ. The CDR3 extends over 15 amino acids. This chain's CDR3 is CTSSFLAAEAGEQYI. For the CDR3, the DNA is TGTACCAGCAGCTTCCTAGCGGCAGAGGCTGGGGAGCAGTACATC.

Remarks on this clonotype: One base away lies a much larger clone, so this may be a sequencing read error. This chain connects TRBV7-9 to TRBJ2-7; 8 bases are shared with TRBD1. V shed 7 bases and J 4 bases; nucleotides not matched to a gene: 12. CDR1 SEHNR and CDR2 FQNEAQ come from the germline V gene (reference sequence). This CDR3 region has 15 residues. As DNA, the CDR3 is TGTGCCAGCAACAACGACAGGGGCAAGGCGTACGAGCAGTACTTC. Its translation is CASNNDRGKAYEQYF.

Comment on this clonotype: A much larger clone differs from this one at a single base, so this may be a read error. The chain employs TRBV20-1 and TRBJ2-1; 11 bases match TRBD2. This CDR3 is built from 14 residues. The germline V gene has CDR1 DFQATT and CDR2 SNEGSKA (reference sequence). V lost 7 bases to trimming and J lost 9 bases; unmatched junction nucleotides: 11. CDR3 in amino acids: CSVEVAGGGGEQFF. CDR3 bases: TGCAGTGTCGAGGTAGCGGGAGGGGGGGGTGAGCAGTTCTTC.

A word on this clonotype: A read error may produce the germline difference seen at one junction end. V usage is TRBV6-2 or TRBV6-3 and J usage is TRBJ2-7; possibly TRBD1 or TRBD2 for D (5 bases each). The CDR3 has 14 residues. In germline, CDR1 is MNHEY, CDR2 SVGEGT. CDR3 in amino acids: CASSGPGPSYERYF. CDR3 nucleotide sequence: TGTGCCAGCTCGGGGCCAGGACCGTCCTACGAGCGGTACTTC.